Below, 29 T cell receptor beta chains from the same sample are listed, as sequenced in a study of shared clonotypes between healthy human individuals. Clones were read by immunoSEQ multiplex PCR, and TCRdb kept only the in-frame ones, dropping some. The sample has some 490,000 clones, about 72% seen once; the top ten hold about 12%. Sample: PBMCs. These receptors were collected from a woman aged 40 to 50 in good health. Some clones in this sample may be carry-over from other donors' samples.

This sequence joins TRBV7-2 and TRBJ2-1; TRBD2 aligns across 7 bases. J lost 4 bases, V lost 5 bases, and 8 bases had no gene match. CDR1 is SGHTA, CDR2 FQGNSA, per germline. This CDR3 has 15 residues. The CDR3 protein is CASSQGLSPYNEQFF. CDR3 coding DNA: TGTGCCAGCAGCCAGGGACTATCTCCGTACAATGAGCAGTTCTTC.

The chain couples TRBV7-9 to TRBJ2-1; 11 bases are shared with TRBD1. Germline V gene lookup returns CDR1 SEHNR and CDR2 FQNEAQ (reference sequence). Trimming removed 1 base from V and 14 bases from J; junction bases left unmatched: 1. The CDR3 contains 12 residues. DNA of the CDR3: TGTGCCAGCAGCTTAGGGGACAGGGGGAAGTTCTTC. Its translation is CASSLGDRGKFF. The full variable domain, its missing parts supplied by reference TRBV7-9 and TRBJ2-1, is DTGVSQNPRHKITKRGQNVTFRCDPISEHNRLYWYRQTLGQGPEFLTYFQNEAQLEKSRLLSDRFSAERPKGSFSTLEIQRTEQGDSAMYLCASSLGDRGKFFGPGTRLTVL.

This clone was picked up one time. The chain carries TRBV30 and TRBJ2-2, with 12 bases fitting TRBD2. The CDR3 covers 18 residues. Trimming cost V 4 bases and J 0 bases; bases outside gene matches: 9. Germline CDR1 is GTSNPN and CDR2 is SVGIG (reference sequence). CDR3 sequence: CAWTPLAGGPSNTGELFF. CDR3 DNA sequence: TGTGCCTGGACCCCCCTAGCGGGAGGGCCCTCGAACACCGGGGAGCTGTTTTTT.

The chain links TRBV21-1 to TRBJ2-2; the table's D call of TRBD2 was not tested on the DNA. TRBV21-1 is an annotated pseudogene. CDR3 length: 11 amino acids. In nucleotides, the CDR3 is TGTGCCAGCAAGCCGACCGGGGAGCTGTTTTTT. Encoded protein: CASKPTGELFF.

J is TRBJ2-4 and V is TRBV5-1, with 11 positions matching TRBD2. Trimming removed 4 bases from V and 0 bases from J; junction bases left unmatched: 9. Per the germline V gene, CDR1 is SGHRS and CDR2 is YFSETQ. CDR3 size: 18 residues. The CDR3 is CASSTGTSGELAKNIQYF. CDR3 DNA sequence: TGCGCCAGCAGCACGGGGACTAGCGGAGAGCTAGCCAAAAACATTCAGTACTTC.

V is TRBV9 and J is TRBJ1-1; D may be TRBD1 (5 bases). Looked up from germline, CDR1 is SGDLS and CDR2 is YYNGEE. Trimming stripped 0 bases from V and 6 bases from J, with 12 bases between. The CDR3 consists of 14 residues. Here the CDR3 reads CASSVGDGDAEAFF. The CDR3 DNA sequence: TGTGCCAGCAGCGTAGGGGACGGGGACGCTGAAGCTTTCTTT.

Worth noting for this clone: Other DNA sequences in the same sample also yield this CDR3. The J gene is TRBJ2-7, the V gene TRBV5-8; D is uncertain. Germline V gives CDR1 SGHTS, CDR2 YDEGEE. The V gene lost 10 bases and the J gene lost 2 bases, with 10 bases spanning the gap. This CDR3 has 11 amino acids. In nucleotides, the CDR3 is TGTGCCGGCTCCTTCGCCTACGAGCAGTACTTC. Amino acid sequence: CAGSFAYEQYF.

The genes are TRBV2 and TRBJ2-7; D not certain. Trimming stripped 6 bases from V and 0 bases from J, with 6 bases between. The length of the CDR3 is 12 residues. Per the germline V gene, CDR1 is SNHLY and CDR2 is FYNNEI. The CDR3 region is CASRTDSYEQYF. The CDR3 region has the DNA TGTGCCAGCAGGACGGACTCCTACGAGCAGTACTTC. Filled out from reference TRBV2 and TRBJ2-7, the complete variable domain reads EPEVTQTPSHQVTQMGQEVILRCVPISNHLYFYWYRQILGQKVEFLVSFYNNEISEKSEIFDDQFSVERPDGSNFTLKIRSTKLEDSAMYFCASRTDSYEQYFGPGTRLTVT.

This chain links TRBV19 with TRBJ2-7; 10 bases align to TRBD1. Looked up from germline, CDR1 is LNHDA and CDR2 is SQIVND (reference sequence). Unmatched junction bases numbered 5, after V lost 3 bases and J lost 3 bases. This CDR3 is built from 15 residues. The DNA for the CDR3 is TGTGCCAGTAGTATTGGGACAGGGGCTTACTACGAGCAGTACTTC. Encoded protein: CASSIGTGAYYEQYF.

As for this clone: An end of the junction differs from the germline gene, which may be a read error. The genes are TRBV4-1 and TRBJ2-1; 8 nucleotides agree with TRBD2. The CDR3 runs 16 residues. In germline, CDR1 is MGHRA, CDR2 YSYEKL. CDR3 protein: CASSQDLAGGYNEQLF. The CDR3, as DNA: TGCGCCAGCAGCCAAGATTTGGCGGGGGGTTACAATGAGCAGCTCTTC.

The rearrangement uses TRBV19 and TRBJ2-3, with 11 bases lining up with TRBD2. V shed 5 bases and J 2 bases; nucleotides not matched to a gene: 6. The CDR3 extends over 16 amino acids. Germline CDR1 LNHDA, CDR2 SQIVND (reference sequence). This CDR3 reads CASSLGTSGNTDTQYF. DNA of the CDR3: TGTGCCAGTAGTCTTGGGACTAGCGGAAACACAGATACGCAGTATTTT.

Here the CDR3 DNA reads TGTGCCAGCAGCGCTCCTTTACTAGCGGGAGGGGGCAATGAGCAGTTCTTC. Translating gives CASSAPLLAGGGNEQFF. The chain carries TRBV9 and TRBJ2-1, with 13 bases identical to TRBD2. This CDR3 region has 17 residues. V shed 3 bases, J shed 6 bases, and the junction held 9 bases outside the gene matches. Germline V gene sequence: CDR1 SGDLS, CDR2 YYNGEE.

The CDR3 region has the DNA TGTGCCAGCAGCCCGCGACTAGCGGGATACAATGAGCAGTTCTTC. It codes for CASSPRLAGYNEQFF. The chain links TRBV9 to TRBJ2-1, with 11 bases lining up with TRBD2. Germline V gene sequence: CDR1 SGDLS, CDR2 YYNGEE. The CDR3 runs 15 residues. The V and J ends lost 4 bases and 4 bases, in that order; junction bases with no gene match: 4.

J is TRBJ2-5 and V is TRBV4-1; D remains ambiguous. The CDR3 spans 13 residues. Germline CDR1 and CDR2: MGHRA and YSYEKL. V was pared by 1 base and J by 14 bases, with 17 bases between. The CDR3 DNA sequence: TGCGCCAGCAGCCAAGGGGCCCGGCCTCCCTCTTACTTC. The encoded protein is CASSQGARPPSYF.

The chain carries TRBV2 and TRBJ2-7; D not resolved. This CDR3 is built from 13 residues. V lost 2 bases to trimming and J lost 7 bases, with 12 bases between them. Germline-derived CDR1 and CDR2 are SNHLY and FYNNEI. The CDR3 bases are TGTGCCAGCAGTGAACTCAGGTCTGAGGAGCAGTACTTC. This sequence encodes CASSELRSEEQYF.

The rearrangement joins TRBV28 to TRBJ2-4; 7 bases map to TRBD1. Per germline, CDR1 MDHEN and CDR2 SYDVKM. V gave up 3 bases and J gave up 1 base; unmatched junction bases: 6. The CDR3 has 16 amino acids. CDR3 protein: CASSFPGGLAKNIQYF. Written as DNA, the CDR3 is TGTGCCAGCAGTTTCCCAGGGGGTCTCGCCAAAAACATTCAGTACTTC.

The chain has TRBV11-2 and TRBJ2-4, with D maybe TRBD1 (6 bases). The CDR3 loop spans 16 amino acids. V shed 5 bases and J shed 1 base, with 15 bases lying between them. Germline CDR1 is SGHAT and CDR2 is FQNNGV. The CDR3 sequence: CASSPTGSGAKNIQYF. The CDR3, as DNA: TGTGCCAGCAGCCCCACAGGGAGTGGGGCCAAAAACATTCAGTACTTC.

V is TRBV2 and J is TRBJ1-2; D is undetermined. Germline V lookup: CDR1 SNHLY, CDR2 FYNNEI. The CDR3 extends over 15 amino acids. The germline V and J ends were trimmed by 1 base and 2 bases, with 11 bases remaining between them. Written as DNA, the CDR3 is TGTGCCAGCAGTGAAGGGCAGGCGATCAACTATGGCTACACCTTC. Its translation: CASSEGQAINYGYTF.

The CDR3 region is CASSDPGAGANVLTF. The CDR3 bases are TGTGCCAGCAGTGACCCTGGCGCTGGGGCCAACGTCCTGACTTTC. This chain uses TRBV6-4 with TRBJ2-6; D remains unclear. The CDR3 has 15 residues. CDR1 and CDR2 from the germline V gene are MRHNA and SNTAGT. V was clipped by 2 bases and J by 2 bases, with 7 bases between them.

This chain joins TRBV6-1 and TRBJ2-1; TRBD2 matches 9 bases. This CDR3 has 14 amino acids. After removal of 2 bases from V and 9 bases from J, the junction contained 5 bases not matched to a gene. Germline assignment: CDR1 MNHNS and CDR2 SASEGT. Written as DNA, the CDR3 is TGTGCCAGCAGTGAAATGGGACTAGCTTTTGAGCAGTTCTTC. Its protein product is CASSEMGLAFEQFF.

The CDR3, as DNA: TGTGCCAGCAGCTTAGGGCCCCTGCGGGAGTCAGATACGCAGTATTTT. This encodes CASSLGPLRESDTQYF. This sequence joins TRBV7-2 and TRBJ2-3; 7 bases line up with TRBD2. CDR1 is SGHTA and CDR2 is FQGNSA in the germline V gene. The CDR3 extends over 16 amino acids. Trimming cost V 1 base and J 4 bases; bases outside gene matches: 8.

The chain has TRBV7-3 and TRBJ2-3, with D perhaps matching TRBD1 or TRBD2 (5 bases each). The ends were cut back, 8 bases at V and 5 bases at J, with 23 bases in the middle. CDR3 length equals 16 residues. CDR1 SGHTA and CDR2 FQGTGA come from the germline V gene. As DNA, the CDR3 is TGTGCCAGCGCCAAGCCCTCAGGCGCGAGGGGAGATACGCAGTATTTT. Encoded protein: CASAKPSGARGDTQYF.

The chain is built from TRBV5-1 and TRBJ1-1; no clear D. V lost 2 bases and J 5 bases, leaving 13 bases between the germline ends. Germline V gives CDR1 SGHRS, CDR2 YFSETQ. The CDR3 sequence is 14 residues long. The CDR3 protein is CASSLSGAGTEAFF. The CDR3 region has the DNA TGCGCCAGCAGCTTATCAGGAGCGGGAACTGAAGCTTTCTTT.

The J gene is TRBJ1-6, the V gene TRBV2; D gene unclear. Trimming cost V 4 bases and J 7 bases, with 17 bases left between them. Germline CDR1 SNHLY, CDR2 FYNNEI. The CDR3 totals 16 residues. The CDR3, as DNA: TGTGCCAGCAGTGCGACCTCGGGTTTCGGGAATTCACCCCTCCACTTT. Its protein is CASSATSGFGNSPLHF.

The chain is built from TRBV27 and TRBJ1-5; 7 bases are shared with TRBD1. Germline V gene lookup returns CDR1 MNHEY and CDR2 SMNVEV (reference sequence). The CDR3 loop spans 15 amino acids. With 7 bases clipped from V and 5 bases from J, the junction kept 11 bases outside the gene matches. CDR3 sequence (DNA): TGTGCCAGCAATTTTTTAGGGGGCCCAGATCAGCCCCAGCATTTT. Its translation: CASNFLGGPDQPQHF.

This clone has more than one count but fewer than ten. The J gene is TRBJ1-5, the V gene TRBV6-5; 7 bases fit TRBD1. Germline assignment: CDR1 MNHEY and CDR2 SVGAGI. V lost 6 bases to trimming and J lost 6 bases; unmatched junction nucleotides: 5. The CDR3 is 13 amino acids. This CDR3 is CASSTDRVQPQHF. The CDR3 DNA reads TGTGCCAGCAGCACAGACAGGGTTCAGCCCCAGCATTTT.

This clone has a handful of counts. J is TRBJ2-7 and V is TRBV7-2; TRBD2 is a possible D gene (5 bases). Trimming stripped 0 bases from V and 0 bases from J, with 9 bases between. The length of the CDR3 is 15 residues. Germline lookup yields CDR1 SGHTA and CDR2 FQGNSA. CDR3 in DNA: TGTGCCAGCAGCTTAGCGTTTGGGAGCTCCTACGAGCAGTACTTC. Its translation: CASSLAFGSSYEQYF.

The V call is TRBV5-1, the J call TRBJ2-5, with D unclear. The CDR3 loop spans 13 amino acids. Per the germline V gene, CDR1 is SGHRS and CDR2 is YFSETQ. Between the trimmed V and J ends, which lost 2 bases and 5 bases, there was a span of 10 bases. Written as DNA, the CDR3 is TGCGCCAGCAGCTTCCCAAACGAGGAGACCCAGTACTTC. Protein product: CASSFPNEETQYF. The full variable domain, with the rest looked up from reference TRBV5-1 and TRBJ2-5, is KAGVTQTPRYLIKTRGQQVTLSCSPISGHRSVSWYQQTPGQGLQFLFEYFSETQRNKGNFPGRFSGRQFSNSRSEMNVSTLELGDSALYLCASSFPNEETQYFGPGTRLLVL.

The chain couples TRBV9 to TRBJ1-4, with D unresolved. The germline CDR1 and CDR2 sequences are SGDLS and YYNGEE. V was clipped by 0 bases and J by 0 bases, with 3 bases between them. This CDR3 has 14 amino acids. The CDR3 DNA follows: TGTGCCAGCAGCGTAGACTCAACTAATGAAAAACTGTTTTTT. Translation gives CASSVDSTNEKLFF.